These 16 T cell receptor beta chains came from one sample sequenced in a study of blood T cell repertoires in COVID-19 (dated by TCRdb to about 2020). Libraries were prepared through the immunoSEQ multiplex PCR assay. In TCRdb, the immuneACCESS table is reduced to in-frame sequences with V and J assigned. These tables do not hold every clone; where another copy was compared, an unresolved V gene accounts for under half, and the others remain unexplained. The sample table records 300,000 to 350,000 clones; 65% to 85% of these occur just once. Around 3% of the sample is held by the ten biggest clonotypes. The specimen sequenced was peripheral blood. The receptors were gathered from a young man with active or convalescent COVID-19.

V and J are TRBV20-1 and TRBJ2-5, with 10 bases matching TRBD2. The V gene's germline CDR1 is DFQATT and CDR2 SNEGSKA (reference sequence). Trimming took 3 bases from V and 1 from J; bases not matched to a gene: 8. The CDR3 runs 16 residues. Here the CDR3 reads CSASTTSGALQETQYF. CDR3 sequence (DNA): TGCAGTGCTAGTACCACTAGCGGGGCCCTCCAAGAGACCCAGTACTTC.

The chain uses TRBV7-9 and TRBJ2-3; tentative D call: TRBD2 (5 bases). Deletions cut 5 bases from V and 1 base from J, with 13 bases between. CDR1 is SEHNR, CDR2 FQNEAQ, per germline (reference sequence). The CDR3 loop spans 15 amino acids. CDR3 region: CASSTAPRGTDTQYF. CDR3 DNA: TGTGCCAGCAGCACAGCACCGAGGGGCACAGATACGCAGTATTTT.

J is TRBJ2-7 and V is TRBV5-4, with TRBD2 matching 11 bases. The CDR3 has 16 residues. Trimming took 0 bases from V and 2 from J; bases not matched to a gene: 4. From germline, CDR1 is SGHNT and CDR2 YYREEE (reference sequence). This chain's CDR3 is CASSLATSGRAYEQYF. DNA of the CDR3: TGTGCCAGCAGCTTGGCAACTAGCGGGAGAGCCTACGAGCAGTACTTC.

This rearrangement joins TRBV11-2 to TRBJ1-2; TRBD1 matches at 11 bases. This CDR3 region has 14 residues. Trimming took 5 bases from V and 5 from J; bases not matched to a gene: 4. CDR1 and CDR2 (germline): SGHAT, FQNNGV. CDR3 nucleotides: TGTGCCAGCAGCCAGCGGGACAGGGGGTATGGCTACACCTTC. Its protein product is CASSQRDRGYGYTF.

The J gene is TRBJ1-1, the V gene TRBV6-6; D remains unclear. Looked up from germline, CDR1 is MNHNY and CDR2 is SVGAGI (reference sequence). There are 14 residues in the CDR3. V lost 6 bases, J lost 3 bases, and 14 bases lay in between. The CDR3 reads CASRRSNADTEAFF. CDR3 DNA: TGTGCCAGCAGAAGAAGCAACGCGGACACTGAAGCTTTCTTT.

This clone was observed a few times. The chain joins TRBV19 to TRBJ2-3, with a tentative D call TRBD1 (5 bases). The CDR3 contains 14 residues. The V and J ends lost 2 bases and 4 bases respectively, with 10 bases between them. CDR1 LNHDA and CDR2 SQIVND come from the germline V gene (reference sequence). The CDR3 DNA follows: TGTGCCAGTAGTATACCTCCCAGGGCAGATACGCAGTATTTT. The encoded protein is CASSIPPRADTQYF.

Written as DNA, the CDR3 is TGTGCCATCAAAGGACAGGGGTTCAGTCAGCCCCAGCATTTT. Translated, it gives CAIKGQGFSQPQHF. This rearrangement joins TRBV10-3 to TRBJ1-5, with 9 bases aligning to TRBD1. V lost 7 bases to trimming and J lost 6 bases; unmatched junction nucleotides: 7. Germline V gene data show CDR1 as ENHRY and CDR2 as SYGVKD. The CDR3 has 14 amino acids.

This clone occurred a few times. This chain uses TRBV7-3 with TRBJ1-1; a possible D gene is TRBD1 (6 bases). V was cut by 3 bases and J by 5 bases, with 19 bases left in between. The CDR3 totals 16 residues. Germline-derived CDR1 and CDR2 are SGHTA and FQGTGA. In DNA, the CDR3 is TGTGCCAGCAGCTTCGATATTTTCGGGGGGCAAACTGAAGCTTTCTTT. Its protein product is CASSFDIFGGQTEAFF.

The chain links TRBV4-3 to TRBJ2-7; TRBD1 agrees at 9 bases. The CDR3 length is 14 residues. Trimming at V came to 4 bases and at J to 2 bases, leaving 3 bases not matched to a gene. In germline, CDR1 is LGHNA, CDR2 YSLEER. Here the CDR3 reads CASSPDRGPYEQYF. CDR3 sequence (DNA): TGCGCCAGCAGCCCGGACAGGGGCCCCTACGAGCAGTACTTC.

This chain uses TRBV30 with TRBJ2-5; 7 bases map to TRBD1. The germline gives CDR1 GTSNPN, CDR2 SVGIG (reference sequence). Trimming cost V 0 bases and J 6 bases; bases outside gene matches: 10. The CDR3 has 15 residues. CDR3 region: CAWSVQGQDRKTQYF. The CDR3, as DNA: TGTGCCTGGAGTGTACAAGGACAGGACCGAAAGACCCAGTACTTC.

The V gene is TRBV2, the J gene TRBJ1-1; 12 bases line up with TRBD1. The CDR3 has 19 amino acids. Losses at the gene ends were 8 bases for V and 7 bases for J; bases not matched to a gene: 23. Looked up from germline, CDR1 is SNHLY and CDR2 is FYNNEI. In DNA, the CDR3 is TGTGCCAGCCGCAAACCCCCGGGACAGGGGGCTACTTATGTTTTTGAAGCTTTCTTT. This codes for CASRKPPGQGATYVFEAFF.

The J gene is TRBJ1-6, the V gene TRBV30, with unresolved D. The germline CDR1 and CDR2 sequences are GTSNPN and SVGIG (reference sequence). The germline V and J ends were trimmed by 2 bases and 6 bases, with 8 bases remaining between them. The CDR3 sequence is 13 residues long. The CDR3 DNA reads TGTGCCTGGAGTTCCTCCCTTAATTCACCCCTCCACTTT. Translated, it gives CAWSSSLNSPLHF.

This clone has just one count. The chain recombines TRBV7-2 with TRBJ2-1; 10 nucleotides match TRBD2. CDR3 size: 17 residues. The germline V gene encodes CDR1 SGHTA and CDR2 FQGNSA. Trimming took 4 bases from V and 3 from J; bases not matched to a gene: 9. DNA for the CDR3: TGTGCCAGCAGCTCCCCCTCAGCGGGAGGGAACTACAATGAGCAGTTCTTC. Translating gives CASSSPSAGGNYNEQFF. The variable domain in full, completed from reference TRBV7-2 and TRBJ2-1, reads GAGVSQSPSNKVTEKGKDVELRCDPISGHTALYWYRQSLGQGLEFLIYFQGNSAPDKSGLPSDRFSAERTGGSVSTLTIQRTQQEDSAVYLCASSSPSAGGNYNEQFFGPGTRLTVL.

The chain has TRBV6-2 or TRBV6-3 and TRBJ1-2; TRBD1 matches 7 bases. The V gene end was trimmed by 1 base and the J gene end by 8 bases; junction bases not matched to a gene: 13. CDR1 and CDR2 from the germline V gene are MNHEY and SVGEGT. There are 16 residues in the CDR3. The DNA for the CDR3 is TGTGCCAGCAGTTACTTCCGACAGGGCTTAAGATTCGGCTACACCTTC. This sequence encodes CASSYFRQGLRFGYTF.

The V gene is TRBV5-1, the J gene TRBJ2-7; D gene unclear. Trimming cost V 3 bases and J 2 bases, with 12 bases left between them. Germline CDR1 and CDR2: SGHRS and YFSETQ. The length of the CDR3 is 14 residues. For the CDR3, the DNA is TGCGCCAGCAGCTCGAGGCCTCTAACCTACGAGCAGTACTTC. It encodes CASSSRPLTYEQYF.

The V gene is TRBV7-2, the J gene TRBJ1-3; D remains ambiguous. CDR1 is SGHTA, CDR2 FQGNSA, per germline. The V and J ends lost 2 bases and 1 base respectively, with 6 bases between them. The CDR3 runs to 14 residues. The CDR3 loop is CASSLLVSGNTIYF. CDR3 bases: TGTGCCAGCAGCTTACTCGTTTCTGGAAACACCATATATTTT.